A selection of T cell receptor beta chains follows, all from one sample in a study of T cells in Graves' hyperthyroidism and ophthalmopathy. TCRdb recomputed calls from the multiplex PCR reads with MiXCR, one row per CDR3 protein. Of almost 250,000 distinct CDR3 sequences in the sample, roughly 22% were seen once. The sequencing sample was made of blood. The receptor set was obtained from a woman between 40 and 55 years old with Graves' ophthalmopathy. The CDR3 runs from the conserved cysteine through the conserved F or W. Fields, in order: clone size, V gene, J gene, D gene, CDR3 DNA, CDR3 protein. The D gene is left open where the match is weak. Some rows have no size entry. The others give once, few or many, or a class for an expanded clone.

many,TRBV7-2,TRBJ2-7,-,TGTGCCAGCAGCCCAAGGCTCTCCTACGAGCAGTACTTC,CASSPRLSYEQYF
-,TRBV28,TRBJ2-7,-,TGTGCCAGCAGTTTAAGGGGAGTCTCCTACGAGCAGTACTTC,CASSLRGVSYEQYF
many,TRBV7-6,TRBJ2-5,-,TGTGCCAGCAGCCAGGGTCTGGAGACCCAGTACTTC,CASSQGLETQYF
many,TRBV29-1,TRBJ1-6,TRBD1,TGCAGCGCGGGACAGGGGGAAGGGTCACCCCTCCACTTT,CSAGQGEGSPLHF
-,TRBV6-1,TRBJ1-2,-,TGTGCCAGCAGGTCGAGCGGGACCAAATATGGCTACACCTTC,CASRSSGTKYGYTF
many,TRBV28,TRBJ2-7,-,TGTGCCAGCAGTTTCGGTCGGATTTCCTACGAGCAGTACTTC,CASSFGRISYEQYF
-,TRBV6-2/TRBV6-3,TRBJ2-7,-,TGTGCCAGCCAATTCGGAGGCAGGTTCGGTTACGAGCAGTACTTC,CASQFGGRFGYEQYF
-,TRBV27,TRBJ1-1,TRBD1,TGTGCCAGCAGTTTACTTGGGACAGGTGAGAACACTGAAGCTTTCTTT,CASSLLGTGENTEAFF
many,TRBV27,TRBJ1-1,TRBD1,TGTGCCAGCAGCCAGGGGGGGCTGAACACTGAAGCTTTCTTT,CASSQGGLNTEAFF
many,TRBV18,TRBJ2-1,TRBD2,TGTGCCAGCTCACTCATGACTAGCGGGAGCTCGGGGGATGAGCAGTTCTTC,CASSLMTSGSSGDEQFF
-,TRBV28,TRBJ1-5,-,TGTGCCAGCAGTCCGAACAGTGTTCATCAGCCCCAGCATTTT,CASSPNSVHQPQHF
-,TRBV7-2,TRBJ1-1,-,TGTGCCAGCAGCTTAGTTCTGGACCCGGAAGCTTTCTTT,CASSLVLDPEAFF
many,TRBV20-1,TRBJ2-2,-,TGCAGTGCGATCACTATCGGCGAGGGCACCGGGGAGCTGTTTTTT,CSAITIGEGTGELFF
-,TRBV2,TRBJ2-5,TRBD2,TGTGCCAGCACCTCGACTAGCTCCCAGGAGACCCAGTACTTC,CASTSTSSQETQYF
many,TRBV5-5,TRBJ2-7,-,TGTGCCAGCAGCCAGACGCTAGCGTTCTACGAGCAGTACTTC,CASSQTLAFYEQYF
-,TRBV27,TRBJ2-5,-,TGTGCCAGCAGTATGTTTGGACGAGAAGAGCGGGAGACCCAGTACTTC,CASSMFGREERETQYF
many,TRBV12-3/TRBV12-4,TRBJ2-7,TRBD1,TGTGCCAGCAGCCTGGACAGGGGAGGGGAGCAGTACTTC,CASSLDRGGEQYF
-,TRBV6-1,TRBJ2-7,TRBD1,TGTGCCAGCACTCCCATGGGACAGGGGACCTACGAGCAGTACTTC,CASTPMGQGTYEQYF
many,TRBV6-5,TRBJ2-7,TRBD1,TGTGCCAGCATTAGATTCGGGACAGGGCTCGAGCAGTACTTC,CASIRFGTGLEQYF
-,TRBV6-1,TRBJ1-1,-,TGTGCCAGCAGTGCCCCACCACGGGTTATGAACACTGAAGCTTTCTTT,CASSAPPRVMNTEAFF
-,TRBV6-5,TRBJ2-7,TRBD2,TGTGCCAGCAGTTTCGAGGGGACTAGCGGACTCTACGAGCAGTACTTC,CASSFEGTSGLYEQYF
many,TRBV10-3,TRBJ1-2,TRBD1,TGTGCCATCAGCGAGGGGGCGACAGACAACTATGGCTACACCTTC,CAISEGATDNYGYTF
-,TRBV20-1,TRBJ1-2,-,TGCAGTGCTACGACCGGACAGCAAAGCTATGGCTACACCTTC,CSATTGQQSYGYTF
many,TRBV6-5,TRBJ2-2,TRBD1,TGTGCCGGAGACAGGGTAGGCACCGGGGAGCTGTTTTTT,CAGDRVGTGELFF
many,TRBV20-1,TRBJ1-1,TRBD1,TGCAGTGCTGCCCCAGACAGGGCAATCACTGAAGCTTTCTTT,CSAAPDRAITEAFF
many,TRBV20-1,TRBJ1-5,TRBD1,TGCAGTGCTAGTGTCAGGGGGCGAGGCAATCAGCCCCAGCATTTT,CSASVRGRGNQPQHF
many,TRBV7-9,TRBJ2-7,TRBD2,TGTGCCAGCAGTGCCGGGACTAGCGGTTCCTCCTACGAGCAGTACTTC,CASSAGTSGSSYEQYF
many,TRBV2,TRBJ2-4,-,TGTGCCAGCAGTGGTCGAGTTGGCGGGCCCACCCTTGGGAACATTCAGTACTTC,CASSGRVGGPTLGNIQYF
many,TRBV6-1,TRBJ2-2,-,TGTGCCAGCACCATGTCGACGAGGGGTTCCGGGGAGCTGTTTTTT,CASTMSTRGSGELFF
many,TRBV19,TRBJ1-5,TRBD1,TGTGCCAGTAGCCCAGGGGGCCGGGGCAATCAGCCCCAGCATTTT,CASSPGGRGNQPQHF
many,TRBV29-1,TRBJ2-5,-,TGCAGCGTTGAAGATCGCCGTACTGGGACCCAGTACTTC,CSVEDRRTGTQYF
-,TRBV4-1,TRBJ1-1,-,TGCGCCAGCAGCCAAGTCGGGAGGTTGAAAGCTTTCTTT,CASSQVGRLKAFF
many,TRBV2,TRBJ1-2,-,TGTGCCAGCAGTGTGGGACGGGCTAACTATGGCTACACCTTC,CASSVGRANYGYTF
many,TRBV25-1,TRBJ2-4,-,TGTGCCAGCAGTGGCATTGTGGGTGTAGCCAAAAACATTCAGTACTTC,CASSGIVGVAKNIQYF
few,TRBV28,TRBJ1-5,TRBD1,TGTGCCAGCAGTGCACAGGGGTTGGGCAATCAGCCCCAGCATTTT,CASSAQGLGNQPQHF
many,TRBV28,TRBJ2-7,-,TGTGCCAGCAGTAAACACTCGACGGCCAGTCAGTACTTC,CASSKHSTASQYF
many,TRBV6-1,TRBJ1-5,TRBD1,TGTGCCAGCACCAAGGACAGGGAGCCAAATCAGCCCCAGCATTTT,CASTKDREPNQPQHF
many,TRBV6-5,TRBJ1-2,TRBD1,TGTGCCAGCAGTCCTCGGGACAGAGCTAACTATGGCTACACCTTC,CASSPRDRANYGYTF
-,TRBV30,TRBJ1-3,-,TGTGCCTGGAAGGTGTCAGGGGCGAACACCATATATTTT,CAWKVSGANTIYF
many,TRBV4-2,TRBJ1-1,-,TGTGCCAGCAGCCAAGGACAGGAAGACACTGAAGCTTTCTTT,CASSQGQEDTEAFF
many,TRBV20-1,TRBJ2-4,TRBD1,TGCAGTACTACCGGTGGGACAGGAGCCCTAAACATTCAGTACTTC,CSTTGGTGALNIQYF
many,TRBV5-1,TRBJ2-5,TRBD2,TGCGCCAGCAGCTTGTCGGGGGGAGCGAAGACCCAGTACTTC,CASSLSGGAKTQYF
many,TRBV25-1,TRBJ1-1,-,TGTGCCAGCAGTTCAGGGTTCACTGAAGCTTTCTTT,CASSSGFTEAFF
many,TRBV12-3/TRBV12-4,TRBJ1-3,-,TGTGCCAGCAGTGGGACGGCTCGAAACACCATATATTTT,CASSGTARNTIYF
-,TRBV11-2,TRBJ2-7,-,TGTGCCAGCAGCTTAGACAGGTCCTTGTCCTACGAGCAGTACTTC,CASSLDRSLSYEQYF
many,TRBV6-5,TRBJ2-2,TRBD1,TGTGCCAGCAGTTCCGACAGGGGGGGAACCGGGGAGCTGTTTTTT,CASSSDRGGTGELFF
-,TRBV25-1,TRBJ1-2,-,TGTGCCAGCATCCGTGGACAGTACTATGGCTACACCTTC,CASIRGQYYGYTF
few,TRBV12-3/TRBV12-4,TRBJ1-1,-,TGTGCCAGCAGAGATGACAGACTGAACACTGAAGCTTTCTTT,CASRDDRLNTEAFF
many,TRBV20-1,TRBJ2-7,TRBD2,TGCAGTGCTCTGGGGACTAGCGGGAGTTTCGAGCAGTACTTC,CSALGTSGSFEQYF
many,TRBV7-2,TRBJ2-7,TRBD1,TGTGCCAGCAGCAACCGGGACAGAACCTACGAGCAGTACTTC,CASSNRDRTYEQYF
many,TRBV27,TRBJ1-2,-,TGTGCCAGCAGTTTAGGGGGAATGGGCGGCTACACCTTC,CASSLGGMGGYTF